This record covers a single T cell receptor (beta chain). J was trimmed by 7 bases and V by 3 bases; bases with no gene match: 15. The CDR3 loop spans 16 amino acids. Germline V CDR1 and CDR2: SGHRS, YFSETQ. The sample is drawn from a study of blood T cell repertoires in COVID-19. Recovered status applied to Cohort 3 donors who had two consecutive negative PCRs. It also applied to those with clearance or with symptom resolution. Sequenced by immunoSEQ multiplex PCR; TCRdb stores in-frame clones only, minus some. The sample lists around 150,000 clones; about four fifths were seen once. This receptor was obtained from a woman aged 55-70 years who had recovered from COVID-19. V usage is TRBV5-1 and J usage is TRBJ1-2; TRBD1 matches 7 bases. The specimen sequenced was PBMCs or T cells enriched from blood (not recorded which). The CDR3 DNA reads TGCGCCAGCAGCTCCGGACAGGAAAGGGGGTATGTTGGCTACACCTTC. This gives the protein CASSSGQERGYVGYTF.